This TCR beta chain was sequenced for a study of human T cells and chemical hapten exposure (dated by TCRdb to about 2021). Background for the entire study: For sensitization, 2% DPC in acetone was applied to an approximately 2 cm by approximately 2 cm area of upper inner arm skin. Throughout the approximately 25-week study period, patients were also given weekly therapeutic DPC doses on the scalp. Patch tests used Finn chambers with 0.01% DPC on the upper back, scored after 6 days by International Contact Dermatitis Research Group standards. The patient cohort, mostly female, included alopecia areata with under or over 50% scalp involvement, alopecia totalis and alopecia universalis. Libraries were pooled for sequencing, and per-sample TCR yields varied mainly because of small differences in library volumes within the pool. This study followed changes in the peripheral blood TCR repertoire in vivo during primary and secondary sensitization of alopecia patients to the hapten diphenylcyclopropenone (DPC). Blood was sampled from patients pre-sensitization (week 0) and at 2, 6 and about 24 weeks after DPC sensitization. Blood for TCR sequencing was provided by twenty-nine alopecia patients at one to four time points (pre-sensitization, 2, 6 and 24 weeks). Overall results and qualifications from the work: No change with DPC sensitization was found in the number of TCRs above 1 in 1000 frequency, and no evidence of global repertoire structure alterations was found. Expanded TCRs formed significantly more large CDR3 similarity clusters than pre-sensitization or healthy control sets, consistent with antigen-driven responses. Patch test score correlated positively with the number of PT1 expanded TCRs, reaching significance at thresholds 8, 16 and 32 but not at 4. Alopecia, a presumed autoimmune disease, was present in all patients, so the immune response of the patients might differ from that of healthy individuals. Repeated subsampling changed both the strength of the expansion versus patch-test correlation and the threshold at which the correlation became significant.

Ends trimmed: V by 3 bases, J by 7 bases; bases unmatched to a gene: 5. CDR1 and CDR2 were assigned from the germline V gene as SGHTA and FQGNSA. The CDR3 spans 15 residues, from the cysteine through the phenylalanine. The DNA shown is the 45-base CDR3, in frame from base 1. This clonotype has just a few counts. No antigen is known for it. The input lacks base qualities; no much larger clone sits a single base away. Libraries were prepared through RACE. Sequencing took place on a NextSeq 500. During library preparation, unique molecular identifiers were attached to individual cDNA molecules so that TCRs could be counted quantitatively and reproducibly. Both TCR alpha and TCR beta chains were sequenced from each blood RNA sample. In the paper's pipeline: A median of around 100,000 TCRs per sample was observed, with a range of 23,224 to 690,600. The Decombinator software suite was used to annotate the V, J and CDR3 of the TCR reads. Every sample was subsampled to the same number of TCRs (28,000) for the PS versus PT1 abundance plots. TCRs were defined as expanded if absent before sensitization and observed at least eight times at the 2-week time point. Using fastp at Q25 and MiXCR, TCRdb reprocessed the public reads and kept productive beta chains. Rows with one shared CDR3 protein collapse into an entry with the most common genes and DNA. TCRdb, rather than the study authors, made the V and J calls. The sample has more than 90,000 distinct CDR3 sequences on record, around 10% of them singletons. The biggest ten clones account for 2.5% to 3.5% of the sample.

The time point label, as the study defines it: patch test 2, 6 weeks after DPC sensitization. The intended sense of this specimen's treatment or condition label: therapeutic diphenylcyclopropenone sensitization with weekly scalp DPC. At every patch-test visit, the blood draw took place before the patch test was put on. Eligible patients were aged 18 to 70, diagnosed with alopecia, deemed suitable for DPC therapy, and excluded if pregnant. Unfractionated whole blood was collected in Tempus Blood RNA tubes, and total RNA was extracted from that blood. The sample was whole blood, taken in connection with sensitization to the hapten diphenylcyclopropenone (DPC). This clonotype was obtained from a woman between 40 and 55 years old with alopecia areata. Some clones in this sample may be carry-over from other donors' samples. The sequence is built from TRBV7-2 and TRBJ2-1; 11 of the junction bases match TRBD2. The CDR3 corresponds to CASSFFSGGENEQFF. The sequenced DNA is TGTGCCAGCAGCTTCTTTAGCGGGGGGGAGAATGAGCAGTTCTTC. The CDR3 plus the reference TRBV7-2 and TRBJ2-1 genes for the other parts give the full variable domain: GAGVSQSPSNKVTEKGKDVELRCDPISGHTALYWYRQSLGQGLEFLIYFQGNSAPDKSGLPSDRFSAERTGGSVSTLTIQRTQQEDSAVYLCASSFFSGGENEQFFGPGTRLTVL.